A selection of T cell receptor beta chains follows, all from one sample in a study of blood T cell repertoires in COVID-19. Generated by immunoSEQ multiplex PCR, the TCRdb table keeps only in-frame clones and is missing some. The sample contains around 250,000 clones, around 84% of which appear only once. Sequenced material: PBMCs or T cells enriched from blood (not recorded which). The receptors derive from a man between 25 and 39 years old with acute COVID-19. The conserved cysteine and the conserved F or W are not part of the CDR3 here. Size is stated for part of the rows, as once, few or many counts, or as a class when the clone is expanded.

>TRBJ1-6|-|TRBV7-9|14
ASSTNRQGFGSPLH
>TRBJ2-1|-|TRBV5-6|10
ASSFRANEQF
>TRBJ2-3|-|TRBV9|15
ASSVERASGESDTQY
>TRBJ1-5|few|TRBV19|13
ASSTLDQGGQPQH
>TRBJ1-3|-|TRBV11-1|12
ASSSRQGRGTIY
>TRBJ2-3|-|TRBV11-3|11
ASSPGTSGEQY
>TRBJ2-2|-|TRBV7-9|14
ASSLAAGLNTGELF
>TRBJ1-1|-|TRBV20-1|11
SASSFGATEAF
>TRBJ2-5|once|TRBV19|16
ASSIGTSGTRRGETQY
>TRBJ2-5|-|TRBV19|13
ATTPGGGPQETQY
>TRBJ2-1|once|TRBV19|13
ASSPRAGSYNEQF
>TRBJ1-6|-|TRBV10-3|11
AISGDSNSPLH
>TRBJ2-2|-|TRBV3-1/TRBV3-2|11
ASSLKNTGELF
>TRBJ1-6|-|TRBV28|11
ASSSRHNSPLH
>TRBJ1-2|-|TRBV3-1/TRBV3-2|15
ASSSEQGYTADYGYT